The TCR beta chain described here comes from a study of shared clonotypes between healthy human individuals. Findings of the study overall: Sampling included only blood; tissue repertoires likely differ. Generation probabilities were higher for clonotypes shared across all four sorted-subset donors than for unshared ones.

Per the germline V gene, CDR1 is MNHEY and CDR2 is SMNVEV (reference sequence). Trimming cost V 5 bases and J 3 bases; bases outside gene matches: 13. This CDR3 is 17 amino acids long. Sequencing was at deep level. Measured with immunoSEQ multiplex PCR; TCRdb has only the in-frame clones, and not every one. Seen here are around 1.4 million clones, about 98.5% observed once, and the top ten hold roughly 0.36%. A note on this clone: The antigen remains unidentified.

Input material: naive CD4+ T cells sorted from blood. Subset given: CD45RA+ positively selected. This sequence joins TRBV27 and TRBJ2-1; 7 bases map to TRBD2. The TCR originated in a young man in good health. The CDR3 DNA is TGTGCCAGCAGTCAAGCTCGCCTAGCGGACTACTACAATGAGCAGTTCTTC. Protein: CASSQARLADYYNEQFF.